This T cell receptor beta chain was obtained from a study of PD-1 blockade in mismatch repair-deficient tumors. Study-wide context: All were previously treated, progressing patients with 12 mismatch repair-deficient cancer types.

The protocol was immunoSEQ multiplex PCR, while the TCRdb copy is restricted to in-frame clones and leaves out a portion. The repertoire consists of about 100,000 clones, with roughly four fifths occurring once and the leading ten covering about 6.3%. Mismatch repair deficiency was confirmed in all patients, by PCR or immunohistochemistry. The sequences come from peripheral blood, collected approximately 35 weeks after starting pembrolizumab. This clonotype originated in an adult with mismatch repair-deficient cancer.

This CDR3 reads CASSTRRGPNTEAFF. CDR3 sequence (DNA): TGTGCCAGTAGTACCCGCAGGGGCCCGAACACTGAAGCTTTCTTT. The chain links TRBV19 to TRBJ1-1; tentative D call: TRBD1 (6 bases). Germline CDR1 reads LNHDA; CDR2 reads SQIVND (reference sequence). The CDR3 contains 15 residues. The V end lost 4 bases, the J end lost 1 base, and 13 bases lay between the germline ends.